The subject of this entry is one T cell receptor (beta chain). The sample holds a few counts of this clone. Its antigen remains unidentified. No much larger clonotype is one base removed from it; base qualities were not supplied. TCRbeta CDR3 regions were amplified from genomic DNA by means of the immunoSEQ Assay, a bias-controlled multiplex PCR. Processing in the source paper ran as follows. The number of nucleated cells in each sample was estimated by amplification of reference gene primers within the assay. Sequence reads were collapsed and filtered to measure the absolute abundance of every unique TCRbeta CDR3 rearrangement. For each sample, productive Simpson clonality was calculated as the square root of Simpson's diversity index across productive rearrangements. TCRdb limited this immuneACCESS table to in-frame rearrangements with V and J called. A share of clones is missing; checked studies link under half to unresolved V genes, and the rest is unexplained. Clonal size and the V and J genes are those of that table, whereas D and trimming came from the DNA. The sample table holds 150,000 to 200,000 clones, of which roughly 80% were seen once. The top ten clones comprise roughly 14% of the sample.

CDR1 and CDR2, looked up from the germline V gene, are SGHRS and YFSETQ. The CDR3, from cysteine to phenylalanine, totals 14 residues. The CDR3 DNA has 42 bases and is translated from base 1. V is pared back by 0 bases and J by 8 bases, with 11 bases lying between the germline termini. The sample comes from a study of blood T cell repertoires in COVID-19 (dated by TCRdb to 2018 to 2020). With respect to the entire study: The collaborator samples originated in the United States, Italy and Spain and spanned the acute and convalescent phases of COVID-19. The prospective study material was composed of cDNA or gDNA derived from T cells, B-cell-depleted T cells, or PBMCs. Deeply sampled blood TCRbeta repertoires from subjects exposed to, actively infected with, or recovered from COVID-19 were included in the dataset. A freely available public database, intended as a resource for researchers studying the immune response to SARS-CoV-2, is where the repertoires were released. The samples were drawn from two sources: the first 160 participants of the ongoing ImmuneRACE study, and 1,000 to 1,500 subjects contributed by 6 global collaborators. A de-identified subject ID, COVID-19 status, age in years and sex were almost always included in the sample metadata. HLA class I and class II types, where available, came from metadata supplied by the sample provider rather than from assay-based typing.

Study-level results and caveats: The amount of clinical and demographic metadata varied by source and participant and was provided uncurated.

Samples from volunteer blood donors who had recovered from COVID-19 were contributed by a second Seattle source. Collaborating institutions collected whole blood in K2EDTA tubes following their own protocols. For TCRbeta analysis, collaborator samples were shipped as frozen whole blood, as isolated PBMCs, or as DNA extracted from either sample type. Sequencing was performed on peripheral blood. This TCR was recovered from a man aged 50 to 59 who had recovered from COVID-19. The rearranged segments are TRBV5-1 and TRBJ2-2, with TRBD1 perhaps the D gene, on 6 matching bases. The base sequence is TGCGCCAGCAGCTTGGTGACAGGACTTGGGGAGCTGTTTTTT. This is translated as CASSLVTGLGELFF.